This note documents a single T cell receptor (beta chain) sequence. The clone's antigen remains unknown. The record has no base qualities; no much larger clone is one base away. The data belong to a study of blood T cell repertoires in COVID-19 (dated by TCRdb to 2020 to 2021). About the study as a whole: Samples from collaborators originated in the United States, Italy and Spain and spanned both the acute and convalescent phases of COVID-19. The material from the prospective study consisted of cDNA or gDNA derived from T cells, B-cell-depleted T cells, or PBMCs. The dataset comprised deeply sampled blood TCRbeta repertoires from subjects exposed to, actively infected with, or recovered from COVID-19. A freely available public database, intended as a resource for researchers studying the immune response to SARS-CoV-2, is where the repertoires were released. The samples were drawn from two sources: the first 160 participants of the ongoing ImmuneRACE study, and 1,200 or so subjects contributed by 6 global collaborators. A de-identified subject ID, COVID-19 status, age in years and sex were almost always included in the sample metadata. Where HLA class I and class II types were available, the types were taken from metadata supplied by the sample provider, not from assay-based typing. Study-level results and caveats: How much clinical and demographic metadata was included differed by source and by participant, and the metadata was provided uncurated.

TCRbeta CDR3 regions were amplified from genomic DNA using the immunoSEQ Assay, a bias-controlled multiplex PCR. For the original study's pipeline: The number of nucleated cells in each sample was estimated by amplification of reference gene primers within the assay. To quantify the absolute abundance of each unique TCRbeta CDR3 rearrangement, sequence reads were collapsed and filtered. For each sample, productive Simpson clonality was calculated as the square root of Simpson's diversity index over productive rearrangements. TCRdb mirrors the immuneACCESS table, restricted to in-frame sequences. Some clones are absent from its copies; in checked studies, under half trace to an unresolved V gene, and the reason for the others is unknown. D and trimming come from the DNA, and the V and J calls and clone size come from that table. The sample yields 270,000 or so clones; 90% were counted once. The ten largest account for under 2.5% of the sample.

CDR1 and CDR2 (SGHTA, FQGTGA) derive from the germline V gene. The CDR3 spans 17 residues, from the cysteine through the phenylalanine. Only the CDR3 region is kept as DNA, spanning 51 bases read in frame from base 1. The germline V and J ends show losses of 2 bases and 6 bases respectively, and no gene match explains 12 bases of the junction. One collaborating source in Seattle enrolled patients while the patients were actively infected and followed the patients over time throughout the course of disease. Whole blood was collected in K2EDTA tubes by collaborating institutions according to the institutions' own protocols. For TCRbeta analysis, collaborator samples were shipped as frozen whole blood, as isolated PBMCs, or as DNA extracted from either sample type.

The sample consisted of peripheral blood. The sequence links TRBV7-3 to TRBJ1-5; TRBD1 lines up with 8 middle nucleotides. This TCR derives from an older woman with COVID-19, enrolled during active disease. For the CDR3, the sequence is CASSLGMVGQGSQPQHF. DNA sequence: TGTGCCAGCAGCTTAGGGATGGTAGGACAGGGTAGTCAGCCCCAGCATTTT.